The next 25 T cell receptor beta chains were all read from a single sample in a study of patients and donors after allogeneic stem cell transplantation (TCRdb year 2020). Library preparation was by RT-PCR. This sample was sequenced with a NextSeq 550. TCRdb ran its own pipeline on the public reads, namely fastp trimming at Q25 and MiXCR clone calling, and kept in-frame beta chains. For every CDR3 protein sequence, its rows merge into one entry that carries the most common genes and DNA. Recorded for this sample are about a million distinct CDR3 sequences; about 20% of them occurred a single time. 5% to 6.5% of the sample belongs to the ten largest clones. The sample taken for sequencing was blood, either unsorted or a sorted T cell fraction (not recorded which). Every receptor here comes from a human donor who was either an allogeneic HSCT recipient or a stem cell or donor lymphocyte infusion donor (not recorded which). It is not recorded whose cells these are; they may come from a transplant donor.

At least ten counts were recorded for this clonotype. This chain links TRBV5-1 with TRBJ2-1; 12 bases agree with TRBD1. Losses at the gene ends were 4 bases for V and 2 bases for J; bases not matched to a gene: 7. In germline, CDR1 is SGHRS, CDR2 YFSETQ. CDR3 size: 17 residues. The CDR3 protein is CASSGDRGRETYNEQFF. DNA for the CDR3: TGCGCCAGCAGCGGGGACAGGGGGCGAGAAACCTACAATGAGCAGTTCTTC.

This clonotype showed up many times. The V gene is TRBV7-8, the J gene TRBJ1-6, with TRBD1 matching 7 bases. This CDR3 is 18 amino acids long. After removal of 0 bases from V and 1 base from J, the junction contained 6 bases not matched to a gene. Looked up from germline, CDR1 is SGHVS and CDR2 is FQNEAQ. The CDR3 protein is CASSLAHRGGSYNSPLHF. CDR3 DNA: TGTGCCAGCAGCTTAGCGCACAGGGGTGGGTCCTATAATTCACCCCTCCACTTT.

This clonotype was detected a few times. The chain joins TRBV6-2 or TRBV6-3 to TRBJ1-5; 7 bases map to TRBD1. Trimming cost V 7 bases and J 4 bases; bases outside gene matches: 7. CDR3 length: 14 amino acids. Germline V gene sequence: CDR1 MNHEY, CDR2 SVGEGT. The CDR3 DNA reads as TGTGCCAGCACCGACAGGGTTAGGAATCAGCCCCAGCATTTT. Protein: CASTDRVRNQPQHF.

This clonotype was seen a handful of times. V usage is TRBV15 and J usage is TRBJ1-3; unclear D gene. The V end was cut by 3 bases, the J end by 0 bases, with 12 bases between. The CDR3 is 16 residues long. CDR1 and CDR2 (germline): LNHNV, YYDKDF (reference sequence). The CDR3 region has the DNA TGTGCCACCAGCAGGGATGGACGGAACTCTGGAAACACCATATATTTT. It translates to CATSRDGRNSGNTIYF.

The chain carries TRBV2 and TRBJ1-6; TRBD1 aligns across 7 bases. From germline, CDR1 is SNHLY and CDR2 FYNNEI. V lost 5 bases and J lost 9; bases outside the gene matches: 7. There are 14 residues in the CDR3. CDR3 sequence reads: CASSKTGSASPLHF. The CDR3 DNA sequence: TGTGCCAGCAGTAAGACAGGGTCGGCTTCACCCCTCCACTTT.

The V gene is TRBV20-1, the J gene TRBJ2-5; 12 nucleotides align to TRBD2. V was pared by 3 bases and J by 5 bases, with 7 bases of the junction left unmatched. Germline V CDR1 and CDR2: DFQATT, SNEGSKA (reference sequence). There are 15 residues in the CDR3. CDR3 residues: CSASKLAGGMETQYF. In DNA form, the CDR3 reads TGCAGTGCTAGTAAACTAGCGGGGGGCATGGAGACCCAGTACTTC.

This clonotype was picked up one time. This rearrangement joins TRBV9 to TRBJ2-1; 7 bases are a match to TRBD1. Germline V gives CDR1 SGDLS, CDR2 YYNGEE. J gave up 3 bases and V 0 bases, and 6 bases lay outside the gene matches. The CDR3 sequence is 16 residues long. CDR3 in DNA: TGTGCCAGCAGCGTAGATTGGGACAGAAACTACAATGAGCAGTTCTTC. It specifies CASSVDWDRNYNEQFF.

The chain employs TRBV25-1 and TRBJ2-5; TRBD2 might be the D (7 bases). CDR1 MGHDK and CDR2 SYGVNS come from the germline V gene. The CDR3 consists of 15 residues. The germline V and J ends were trimmed by 1 base and 5 bases, with 14 bases remaining between them. Here the CDR3 DNA reads TGTGCCAGCAGTGAATTAGGGGGGGCGGAGGAGACCCAGTACTTC. Protein: CASSELGGAEETQYF.

The chain is built from TRBV20-1 and TRBJ2-3; tentatively, D is TRBD1 (6 bases). Trimming removed 0 bases from V and 1 base from J, with 8 bases in between. Germline V CDR1 and CDR2: DFQATT, SNEGSKA (reference sequence). This CDR3 has 14 amino acids. CDR3 protein: CSARDGGGTDTQYF. The CDR3 coding sequence is TGCAGTGCTAGAGATGGGGGCGGCACAGATACGCAGTATTTT.

This clonotype was seen more than once but under ten times. CDR3 residues: CASSTRDRRSKETQYF. The CDR3 bases are TGTGCCAGTAGTACGCGGGACAGAAGATCTAAAGAGACCCAGTACTTC. The chain links TRBV19 to TRBJ2-5; D perhaps matches TRBD1 (7 bases). This CDR3 is 16 amino acids long. Germline CDR1 LNHDA, CDR2 SQIVND (reference sequence). The V and J ends lost 4 bases and 3 bases respectively, with 18 bases between them.

This clonotype appeared a few times. J is TRBJ2-3 and V is TRBV7-3, with a possible D match to TRBD2 (6 bases). CDR3 length: 15 amino acids. Germline lookup yields CDR1 SGHTA and CDR2 FQGTGA. The V gene lost 5 bases and the J gene lost 4 bases, with 16 bases spanning the gap. The CDR3: CASSPNGRAADTQYF. The CDR3 DNA is TGTGCCAGCAGCCCAAACGGGAGAGCGGCAGATACGCAGTATTTT. Complete variable domain (other parts from reference TRBV7-3 and TRBJ2-3): GAGVSQTPSNKVTEKGKYVELRCDPISGHTALYWYRQSLGQGPEFLIYFQGTGAADDSGLPNDRFFAVRPEGSVSTLKIQRTERGDSAVYLCASSPNGRAADTQYFGPGTRLTVL.

V usage is TRBV9 and J usage is TRBJ2-1, with TRBD1 matching 9 bases. Germline V gene sequence: CDR1 SGDLS, CDR2 YYNGEE. The CDR3 runs 15 residues. V shed 6 bases, J shed 7 bases, and the junction held 11 bases outside the gene matches. Here the CDR3 DNA reads TGTGCCAGCACACCGGGACAGGGAAGGTATAATGAGCAGTTCTTC. This encodes CASTPGQGRYNEQFF.

This clonotype was seen a handful of times. The chain carries TRBV29-1 and TRBJ1-2; the match to TRBD1 covers 8 bases. Trimming at V came to 4 bases and at J to 7 bases, leaving 5 bases not matched to a gene. Germline V gives CDR1 SQVTM, CDR2 ANQGSEA. This CDR3 contains 12 residues. The CDR3 spells CSVARGQSGYTF. CDR3 nucleotide sequence: TGCAGCGTTGCCAGGGGGCAGAGTGGCTACACCTTC.

The genes are TRBV5-1 and TRBJ2-7; D possibly uses TRBD1 or TRBD2 (5 bases each). CDR1 and CDR2 from the germline V gene are SGHRS and YFSETQ. The V and J ends lost 4 bases and 2 bases respectively, with 16 bases between them. This CDR3 spans 15 amino acids. The CDR3 here is CASSLGSPGPYEQYF. As DNA, the CDR3 is TGCGCCAGCAGCCTGGGGAGTCCAGGGCCCTACGAGCAGTACTTC.

The chain joins TRBV20-1 to TRBJ2-5; D may be TRBD1 (8 bases). The CDR3 has 13 amino acids. CDR1 and CDR2 (germline): DFQATT, SNEGSKA (reference sequence). V was cut by 6 bases and J by 5 bases, with 16 bases left in between. Written as DNA, the CDR3 is TGCAGTGCAGCGGGACAGGTCACCGAGACCCAGTACTTC. It encodes CSAAGQVTETQYF.

This clonotype was counted ten times or more. This rearrangement joins TRBV12-3 or TRBV12-4 to TRBJ1-5; TRBD1 matches 7 bases. With V trimmed by 6 bases and J by 1 base, 6 bases remained unmatched. CDR3 length: 15 residues. The CDR3 protein is CASSLRQGSNQPQHF. In nucleotides, the CDR3 is TGTGCCAGCAGCCTTCGACAGGGAAGCAATCAGCCCCAGCATTTT.

The chain joins TRBV7-9 to TRBJ2-7; 13 nucleotides line up with TRBD2. The V gene's germline CDR1 is SEHNR and CDR2 FQNEAQ (reference sequence). The V gene end was trimmed by 2 bases and the J gene end by 2 bases; junction bases not matched to a gene: 3. The CDR3 runs to 16 residues. CDR3 nucleotide sequence: TGTGCCAGCAGCTTACCGGGACTAGCGGGGACCTACGAGCAGTACTTC. Amino acid sequence: CASSLPGLAGTYEQYF.

This clonotype was observed a few times. This chain joins TRBV24-1 and TRBJ2-1, with D hard to call. Germline V gene sequence: CDR1 KGHDR, CDR2 SFDVKD. The ends were cut back, 4 bases at V and 10 bases at J, with 10 bases in the middle. The CDR3 loop spans 12 amino acids. CDR3 amino acids: CATSDRTTEQFF. CDR3 bases: TGTGCCACCAGTGACCGAACTACCGAGCAGTTCTTC.

This chain uses TRBV9 with TRBJ2-7, with D perhaps matching TRBD1 (6 bases). The CDR3 contains 17 residues. Trimming left V 4 bases short and J 4 bases short, with 24 bases between. Germline CDR1 reads SGDLS; CDR2 reads YYNGEE. DNA for the CDR3: TGTGCCAGCAGCCCGCTAAGGGGGTTCCCATCCACATACGAGCAGTACTTC. Amino acids: CASSPLRGFPSTYEQYF.

J is TRBJ1-1 and V is TRBV19; D perhaps matches TRBD1 (5 bases). The V end lost 7 bases, the J end lost 0 bases, and 9 bases lay between the germline ends. The CDR3 sequence is 13 residues long. CDR1 and CDR2 (germline): LNHDA, SQIVND (reference sequence). The CDR3: CASMGRLNTEAFF. CDR3 sequence (DNA): TGTGCCAGTATGGGACGTCTGAACACTGAAGCTTTCTTT.

The rearrangement joins TRBV6-2 or TRBV6-3 to TRBJ1-1, with D uncertain. The germline gives CDR1 MNHEY, CDR2 SVGEGT. Trimming shortened V by 4 bases and J by 5 bases, and 14 bases separated the two germline ends. The CDR3 is made up of 14 amino acids. The DNA for the CDR3 is TGTGCCAGCAGTTCGACCGGGCCTCCGACTGAAGCTTTCTTT. This sequence encodes CASSSTGPPTEAFF.

The chain joins TRBV6-1 to TRBJ1-3, with D perhaps TRBD1 (5 bases). This CDR3 has 16 residues. Trimming stripped 4 bases from V and 0 bases from J, with 13 bases between. Germline CDR1 reads MNHNS; CDR2 reads SASEGT. CDR3 in amino acids: CASSGRDSRSGNTIYF. The CDR3 DNA is TGTGCCAGCAGTGGAAGGGACTCCCGCTCTGGAAACACCATATATTTT.

This clonotype has only a few counts. The chain joins TRBV4-1 to TRBJ1-4; no firm D call. Trimming shortened V by 3 bases and J by 8 bases, and 7 bases separated the two germline ends. Germline CDR1 and CDR2: MGHRA and YSYEKL. There are 12 residues in the CDR3. The CDR3 coding sequence is TGCGCCAGCAGCCAGTACAGAGAAAAACTGTTTTTT. Protein product: CASSQYREKLFF.

This clonotype was picked up a small number of times. The V and J genes are TRBV5-6 and TRBJ1-1; 12 nucleotides agree with TRBD1. J was trimmed by 10 bases and V by 2 bases; bases with no gene match: 6. The CDR3 extends over 14 amino acids. From germline, CDR1 is SGHDT and CDR2 YYEEEE. The CDR3 loop is CASSFGTGGLGAFF. DNA of the CDR3: TGTGCCAGCAGCTTCGGGACAGGGGGCTTAGGAGCTTTCTTT.

The chain uses TRBV20-1 and TRBJ2-5, with TRBD1 matching over 7 bases. The CDR3 spans 15 residues. CDR1 DFQATT and CDR2 SNEGSKA come from the germline V gene (reference sequence). With 3 bases clipped from V and 1 base from J, the junction kept 8 bases outside the gene matches. DNA for the CDR3: TGCAGTGCTAGGAAGAGGGGGCGCCCCCAAGAGACCCAGTACTTC. Protein: CSARKRGRPQETQYF.